The 12 T cell receptor beta chains below all came from one sample that was sequenced in a study of beta chain features in type 1 diabetes. Sequenced material consisted of expressed TCRB transcripts (all of the isolated RNA was reverse transcribed). TCRdb keeps only in-frame clones here, not all; method: immunoSEQ multiplex PCR. Of some 63,000 clones listed, approximately 59% are singletons. The sequenced material came from Tregs from blood. The receptors come from a woman aged 18-35 years in good health.

The chain recombines TRBV6-1 with TRBJ2-1; TRBD2 is a possible D gene (5 bases). CDR1 MNHNS and CDR2 SASEGT come from the germline V gene. The V end lost 7 bases, the J end lost 0 bases, and 13 bases lay between the germline ends. The CDR3 runs to 15 residues. The CDR3 reads CASTPGWGSYNEQFF. For the CDR3, the DNA is TGTGCCAGCACCCCGGGGTGGGGCTCCTACAATGAGCAGTTCTTC.

This clone was counted between two and nine times. The V call is TRBV29-1, the J call TRBJ1-5; D is possibly TRBD1 (5 bases). There are 13 residues in the CDR3. V dropped 4 bases and J dropped 6 bases, with 13 bases sitting between them. Germline CDR1 reads SQVTM; CDR2 reads ANQGSEA. CDR3 loop: CSVAWQGGQPQHF. The CDR3 coding sequence is TGCAGCGTTGCCTGGCAGGGTGGTCAGCCCCAGCATTTT.

The J gene is TRBJ2-7, the V gene TRBV6-1; D remains ambiguous. This CDR3 is built from 13 residues. Germline V gene sequence: CDR1 MNHNS, CDR2 SASEGT. Deletions cut 6 bases from V and 5 bases from J, with 14 bases between. CDR3 nucleotides: TGTGCCAGCAGGAAGGCCCAGCTAGACGAGCAGTACTTC. As protein: CASRKAQLDEQYF.

The J gene is TRBJ1-1, the V gene TRBV29-1; TRBD1 is a possible D gene (5 bases). The germline CDR1 and CDR2 sequences are SQVTM and ANQGSEA. Trimming pared 4 bases from V and 4 bases from J, leaving 10 bases between. The CDR3 totals 12 residues. This chain's CDR3 is CSVVRVGTEAFF. The CDR3 nucleotides are TGCAGCGTTGTCAGGGTAGGCACTGAAGCTTTCTTT.

The chain links TRBV30 to TRBJ2-7; D call uncertain. The CDR3 consists of 13 residues. Trimming took off 0 bases at V and 7 bases at J, with 13 bases between the two ends. CDR1 and CDR2 from the germline V gene are GTSNPN and SVGIG (reference sequence). The CDR3 sequence is CAWSVRSVREQYF. CDR3 bases: TGTGCCTGGAGTGTTAGGAGTGTACGGGAGCAGTACTTC.

This clone is a singleton in its sample. This chain joins TRBV6-6 and TRBJ1-4; TRBD1 matches at 8 bases. The CDR3 has 16 residues. Trimming took 3 bases from V and 1 from J; bases not matched to a gene: 4. Germline V gene lookup returns CDR1 MNHNY and CDR2 SVGAGI (reference sequence). The CDR3 loop is CASSYAGTGTNEKLFF. The CDR3 DNA reads TGTGCCAGCAGTTATGCCGGGACAGGAACTAATGAAAAACTGTTTTTT.

The chain joins TRBV4-2 to TRBJ1-1, with TRBD1 as a possible D gene (5 bases). With 3 bases removed from V and 2 bases from J, the gap between germline ends came to 10 bases. The CDR3 length is 14 residues. Germline V gives CDR1 LGHNA, CDR2 YNFKEQ. The CDR3 protein is CASSQGRLNTEAFF. The CDR3 DNA is TGTGCCAGCAGCCAGGGGCGGCTAAACACTGAAGCTTTCTTT.

This clone has only a few counts. This sequence joins TRBV7-2 and TRBJ1-3; 7 bases agree with TRBD1. The CDR3 runs 17 residues. V was pared by 1 base and J by 0 bases, with 6 bases of the junction left unmatched. Per germline, CDR1 SGHTA and CDR2 FQGNSA. CDR3 sequence reads: CASSLGRGLLSGNTIYF. Written as DNA, the CDR3 is TGTGCCAGCAGCTTAGGAAGGGGGCTTCTCTCTGGAAACACCATATATTTT.

V gene TRBV5-1 combines with J gene TRBJ1-1; the D is unclear. Germline V gene sequence: CDR1 SGHRS, CDR2 YFSETQ. The V gene lost 2 bases and the J gene lost 3 bases, with 8 bases spanning the gap. The CDR3 runs to 13 residues. CDR3 loop: CASSFGVDTEAFF. In nucleotides, the CDR3 is TGCGCCAGCAGCTTCGGGGTGGACACTGAAGCTTTCTTT.

The V call is TRBV2, the J call TRBJ1-1; D not certain. The V and J ends lost 7 bases and 4 bases respectively, with 22 bases between them. The germline gives CDR1 SNHLY, CDR2 FYNNEI. The length of the CDR3 is 16 residues. The CDR3 bases are TGTGCCAGCATTGGCCCCACCGAGGGCCGGGGCACTGAAGCTTTCTTT. It translates to CASIGPTEGRGTEAFF.

This clone came up a few times. The chain has TRBV15 and TRBJ1-1; D gene uncertain. This CDR3 region has 13 residues. From germline, CDR1 is LNHNV and CDR2 YYDKDF (reference sequence). V dropped 5 bases and J dropped 4 bases, with 11 bases sitting between them. CDR3 sequence (DNA): TGTGCCACCAGCGGTCCAGAGCGCACTGAAGCTTTCTTT. This gives the protein CATSGPERTEAFF.

This clone showed up just a few times. The rearrangement links TRBV5-1 to TRBJ2-5; a possible D gene is TRBD2 (6 bases). Germline V CDR1 and CDR2: SGHRS, YFSETQ. CDR3 size: 12 residues. V was clipped by 5 bases and J by 7 bases, with 12 bases between them. This CDR3 is CASSRLGWTQYF. DNA of the CDR3: TGCGCCAGCAGTCGACTAGGCTGGACCCAGTACTTC.